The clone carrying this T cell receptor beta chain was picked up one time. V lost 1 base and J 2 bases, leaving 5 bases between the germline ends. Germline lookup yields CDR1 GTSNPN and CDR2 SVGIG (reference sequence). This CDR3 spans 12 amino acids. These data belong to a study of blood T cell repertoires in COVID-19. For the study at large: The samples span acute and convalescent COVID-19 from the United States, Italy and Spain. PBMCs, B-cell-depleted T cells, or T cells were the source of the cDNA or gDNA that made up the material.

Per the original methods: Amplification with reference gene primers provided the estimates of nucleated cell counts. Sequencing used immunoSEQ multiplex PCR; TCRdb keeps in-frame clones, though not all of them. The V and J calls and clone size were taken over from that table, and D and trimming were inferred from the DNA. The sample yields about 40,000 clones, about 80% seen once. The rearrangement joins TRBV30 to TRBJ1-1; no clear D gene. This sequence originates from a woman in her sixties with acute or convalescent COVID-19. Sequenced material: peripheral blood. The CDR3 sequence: CAWSAVNTEAFF. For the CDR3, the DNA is TGTGCCTGGAGTGCGGTAAACACTGAAGCTTTCTTT.